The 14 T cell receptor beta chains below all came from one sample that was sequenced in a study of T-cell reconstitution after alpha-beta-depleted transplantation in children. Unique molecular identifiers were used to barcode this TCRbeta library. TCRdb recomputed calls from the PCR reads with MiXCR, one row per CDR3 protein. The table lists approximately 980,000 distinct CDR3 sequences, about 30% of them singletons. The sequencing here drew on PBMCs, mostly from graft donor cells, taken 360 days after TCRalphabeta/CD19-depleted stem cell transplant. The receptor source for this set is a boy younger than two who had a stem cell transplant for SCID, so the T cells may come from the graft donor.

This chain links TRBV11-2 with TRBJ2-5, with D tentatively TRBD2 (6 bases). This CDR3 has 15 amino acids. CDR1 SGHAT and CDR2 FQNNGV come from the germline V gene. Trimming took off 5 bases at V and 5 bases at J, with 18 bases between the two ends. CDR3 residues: CASSLVPRLGETQYF. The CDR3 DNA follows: TGTGCCAGCAGCCTAGTCCCCCGACTAGGTGAGACCCAGTACTTC.

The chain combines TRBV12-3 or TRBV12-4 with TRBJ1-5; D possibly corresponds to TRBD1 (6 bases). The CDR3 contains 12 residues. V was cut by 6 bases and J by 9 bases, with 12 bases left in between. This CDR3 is CASRSRGGPQHF. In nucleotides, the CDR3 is TGTGCCAGCAGATCTAGGGGGGGGCCCCAGCATTTT.

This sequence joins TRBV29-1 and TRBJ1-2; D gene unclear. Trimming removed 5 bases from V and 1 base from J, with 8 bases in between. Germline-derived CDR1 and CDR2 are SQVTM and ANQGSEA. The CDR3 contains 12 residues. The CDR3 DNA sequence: TGCAGCGTTTTCAGTAGTAACTATGGCTACACCTTC. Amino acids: CSVFSSNYGYTF. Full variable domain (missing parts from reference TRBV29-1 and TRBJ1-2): SAVISQKPSRDICQRGTSLTIQCQVDSQVTMMFWYRQQPGQSLTLIATANQGSEATYESGFVIDKFPISRPNLTFSTLTVSNMSPEDSSIYLCSVFSSNYGYTFGSGTRLTVV.

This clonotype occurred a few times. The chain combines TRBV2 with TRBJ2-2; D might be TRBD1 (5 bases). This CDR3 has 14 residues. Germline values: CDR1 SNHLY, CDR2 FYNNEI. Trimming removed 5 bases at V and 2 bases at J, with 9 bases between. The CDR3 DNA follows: TGTGCCAGCAGTAGACAGACCAACACCGGGGAGCTGTTTTTT. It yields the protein CASSRQTNTGELFF.

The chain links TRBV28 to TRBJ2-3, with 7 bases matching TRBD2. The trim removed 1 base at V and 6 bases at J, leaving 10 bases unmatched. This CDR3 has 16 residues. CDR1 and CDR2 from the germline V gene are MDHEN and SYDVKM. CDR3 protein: CASSLLTSPRMDTQYF. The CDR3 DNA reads TGTGCCAGCAGTTTATTGACTAGCCCGAGGATGGATACGCAGTATTTT.

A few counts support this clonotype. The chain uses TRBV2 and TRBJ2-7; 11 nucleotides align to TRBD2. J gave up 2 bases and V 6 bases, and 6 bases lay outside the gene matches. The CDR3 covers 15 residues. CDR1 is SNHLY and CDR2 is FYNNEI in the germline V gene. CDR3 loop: CASRKPGLAAYEQYF. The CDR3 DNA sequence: TGTGCCAGCAGGAAACCGGGACTAGCGGCCTACGAGCAGTACTTC.

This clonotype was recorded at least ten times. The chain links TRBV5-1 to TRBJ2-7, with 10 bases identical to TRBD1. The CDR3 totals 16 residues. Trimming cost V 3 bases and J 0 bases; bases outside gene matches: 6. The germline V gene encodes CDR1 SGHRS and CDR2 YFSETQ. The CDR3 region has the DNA TGCGCCAGCAGCTCCGGGACAGGGGTGAACTCCTACGAGCAGTACTTC. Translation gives CASSSGTGVNSYEQYF. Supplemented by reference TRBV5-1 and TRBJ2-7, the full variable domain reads KAGVTQTPRYLIKTRGQQVTLSCSPISGHRSVSWYQQTPGQGLQFLFEYFSETQRNKGNFPGRFSGRQFSNSRSEMNVSTLELGDSALYLCASSSGTGVNSYEQYFGPGTRLTVT.

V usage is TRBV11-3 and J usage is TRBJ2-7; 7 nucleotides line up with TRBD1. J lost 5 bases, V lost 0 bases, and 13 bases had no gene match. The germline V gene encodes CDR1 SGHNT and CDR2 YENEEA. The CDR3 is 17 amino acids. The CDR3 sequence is CASSLDLSAGGSNEQYF. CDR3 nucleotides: TGTGCCAGCAGCTTAGATCTTTCGGCAGGGGGTTCTAACGAGCAGTACTTC. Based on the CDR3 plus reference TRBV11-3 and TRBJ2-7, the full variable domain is EAGVVQSPRYKIIEKKQPVAFWCNPISGHNTLYWYLQNLGQGPELLIRYENEEAVDDSQLPKDRFSAERLKGVDSTLKIQPAELGDSAVYLCASSLDLSAGGSNEQYFGPGTRLTVT.

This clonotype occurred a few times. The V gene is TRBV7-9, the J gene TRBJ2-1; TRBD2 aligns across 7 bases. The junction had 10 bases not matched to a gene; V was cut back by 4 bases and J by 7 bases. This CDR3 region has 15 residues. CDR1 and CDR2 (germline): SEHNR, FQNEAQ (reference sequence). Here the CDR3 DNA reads TGTGCCAGCAGCTATGTTCGGGGGGATCGGAATGAGCAGTTCTTC. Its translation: CASSYVRGDRNEQFF.

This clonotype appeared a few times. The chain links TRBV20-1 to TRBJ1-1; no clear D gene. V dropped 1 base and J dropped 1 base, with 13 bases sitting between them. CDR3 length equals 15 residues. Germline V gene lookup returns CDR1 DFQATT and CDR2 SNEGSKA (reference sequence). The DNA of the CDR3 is TGCAGTGCTAGAGGGGGTGGAGGGAGGAACACTGAAGCTTTCTTT. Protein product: CSARGGGGRNTEAFF.

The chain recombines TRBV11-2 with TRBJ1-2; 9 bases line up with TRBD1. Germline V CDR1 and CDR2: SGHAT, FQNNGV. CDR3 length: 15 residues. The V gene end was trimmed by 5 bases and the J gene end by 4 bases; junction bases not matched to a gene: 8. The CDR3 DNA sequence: TGTGCCAGCAGCCGGACAGGGGCTAAATTCTATGGCTACACCTTC. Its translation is CASSRTGAKFYGYTF.

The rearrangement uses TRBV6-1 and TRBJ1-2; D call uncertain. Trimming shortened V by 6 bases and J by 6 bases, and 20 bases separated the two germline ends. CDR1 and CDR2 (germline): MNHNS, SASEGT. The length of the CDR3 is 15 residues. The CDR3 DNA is TGTGCCAGCAGGGAAAACTATCCTGGGGATCATGGCTACACCTTC. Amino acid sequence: CASRENYPGDHGYTF.

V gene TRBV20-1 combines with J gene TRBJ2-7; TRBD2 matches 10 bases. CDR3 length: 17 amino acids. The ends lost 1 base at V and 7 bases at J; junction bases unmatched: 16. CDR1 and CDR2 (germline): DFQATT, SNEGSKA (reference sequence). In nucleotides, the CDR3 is TGCAGTGCTAGAGCGGCTAGCGGGGGCGGAGTTCGGCGGGAGCAGTACTTC. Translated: CSARAASGGGVRREQYF.

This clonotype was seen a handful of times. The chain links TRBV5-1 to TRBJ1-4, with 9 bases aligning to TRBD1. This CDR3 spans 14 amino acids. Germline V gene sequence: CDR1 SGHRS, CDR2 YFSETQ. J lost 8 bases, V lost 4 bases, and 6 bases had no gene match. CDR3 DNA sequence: TGCGCCAGCAGCACCGGGACAGGGAGGGAAAAACTGTTTTTT. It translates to CASSTGTGREKLFF.